Listed here is a single T cell receptor beta chain. The clone's antigen remains unknown. No clone much larger than this one lies a single base away; base qualities are absent. Instrument used: Illumina HiSeq 2500. Quantitative 5'-RACE with molecular barcodes was the method used to prepare the TCR beta libraries. The original pipeline was this. A new computational method based on a probabilistic model of VDJ rearrangement was used to identify disease-linked TCR variants. TCRdb trimmed public reads at Q25 via fastp, called clones via MiXCR and kept in-frame beta chains. When rows share a CDR3 protein, they turn into one entry using the most common DNA and genes. The V and J calls here are based on TCRdb, not the publication. This sample comprises roughly 700,000 distinct CDR3 sequences, around 19% of them detected only once. The top ten hold under 20% of the sample. The data are from a study of CD8 T cells in ankylosing spondylitis (dated by TCRdb to the late 2010s). Some background on the complete study: To find TCR variants linked to disease, the study profiled T cell receptor beta repertoires in ankylosing spondylitis patients and healthy donors. The full study cohort comprised around 25 ankylosing spondylitis patients and roughly 100 healthy donors. Peripheral blood samples were taken, and synovial fluid was additionally collected from ankylosing spondylitis patients.

V is reduced by 2 bases and J by 1 base, leaving a spacing of 9 bases between them. From the cysteine through the phenylalanine, the CDR3 covers 15 amino acids. Only the CDR3 DNA stays, 45 bases, in frame from base 1. Based on the germline V gene, the CDR1 and CDR2 sequences are SGHRS and YFSETQ. General study outcomes and caveats: Some TCR beta motif variants had previously been reported in synovial fluid and blood of reactive arthritis patients, which suggested common disease-initiation mechanisms. A CD8+ phenotype was shown by the disease-linked clones, which were found at relatively low frequencies in peripheral blood. The disease-linked clones were reported to be significantly enriched in matched synovial fluid samples from ankylosing spondylitis patients. A TCR beta motif of several highly homologous amino acid variants appeared characteristic of blood from ankylosing spondylitis patients.

This TCR was recovered from a male donor with ankylosing spondylitis. Material: blood, either unsorted or a sorted T cell fraction (not recorded which). This chain is built from TRBV5-1 and TRBJ1-4; D gene: possibly TRBD1, on 6 matching bases. In nucleotides, the sequence is TGCGCCAGCAGCTTACAGGGCGGAACTAATGAAAAACTGTTTTTT. Translated, this gives CASSLQGGTNEKLFF. The CDR3, completed at both ends by the reference TRBV5-1 and TRBJ1-4 genes, gives the full variable domain KAGVTQTPRYLIKTRGQQVTLSCSPISGHRSVSWYQQTPGQGLQFLFEYFSETQRNKGNFPGRFSGRQFSNSRSEMNVSTLELGDSALYLCASSLQGGTNEKLFFGSGTQLSVL.